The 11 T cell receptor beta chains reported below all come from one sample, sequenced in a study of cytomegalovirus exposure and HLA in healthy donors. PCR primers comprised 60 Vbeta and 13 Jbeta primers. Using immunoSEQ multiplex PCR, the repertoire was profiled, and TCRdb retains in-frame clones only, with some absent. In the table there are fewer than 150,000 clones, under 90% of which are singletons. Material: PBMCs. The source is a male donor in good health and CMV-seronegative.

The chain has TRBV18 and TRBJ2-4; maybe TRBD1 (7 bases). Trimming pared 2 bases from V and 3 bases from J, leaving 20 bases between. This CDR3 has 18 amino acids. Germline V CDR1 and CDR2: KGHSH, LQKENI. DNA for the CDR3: TGTGCCAGCTCACCAGCACAGGGGATTACCGGGAGCAAAAACATTCAGTACTTC. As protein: CASSPAQGITGSKNIQYF.

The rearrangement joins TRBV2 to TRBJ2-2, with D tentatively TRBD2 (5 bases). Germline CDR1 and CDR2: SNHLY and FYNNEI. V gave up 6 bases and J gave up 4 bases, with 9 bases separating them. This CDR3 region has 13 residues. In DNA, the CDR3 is TGTGCCAGCAGAGGGAGCCCCACCGGGGAGCTGTTTTTT. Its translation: CASRGSPTGELFF.

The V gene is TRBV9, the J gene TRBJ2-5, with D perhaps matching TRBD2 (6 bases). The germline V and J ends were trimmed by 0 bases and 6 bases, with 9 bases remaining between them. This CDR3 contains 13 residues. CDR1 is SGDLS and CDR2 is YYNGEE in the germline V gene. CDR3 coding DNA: TGTGCCAGCAGCGTAGGCGGGGAGCAGACCCAGTACTTC. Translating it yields CASSVGGEQTQYF.

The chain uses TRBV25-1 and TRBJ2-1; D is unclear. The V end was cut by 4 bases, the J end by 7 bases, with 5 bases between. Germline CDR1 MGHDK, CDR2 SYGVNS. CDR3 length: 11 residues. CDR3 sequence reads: CASSGVNEQFF. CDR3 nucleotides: TGTGCCAGCAGTGGAGTTAATGAGCAGTTCTTC.

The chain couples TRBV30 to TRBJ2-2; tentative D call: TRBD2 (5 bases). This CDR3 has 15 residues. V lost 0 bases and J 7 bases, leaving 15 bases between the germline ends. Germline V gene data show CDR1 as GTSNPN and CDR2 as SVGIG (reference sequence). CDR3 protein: CAWSVGSEAVGELFF. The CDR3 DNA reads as TGTGCCTGGAGTGTCGGCTCGGAGGCGGTCGGGGAGCTGTTTTTT.

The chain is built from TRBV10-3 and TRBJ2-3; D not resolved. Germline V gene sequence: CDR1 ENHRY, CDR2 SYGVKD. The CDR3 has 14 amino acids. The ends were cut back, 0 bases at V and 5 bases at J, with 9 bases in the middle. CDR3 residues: CAISESMSVDTQYF. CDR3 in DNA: TGTGCCATCAGTGAGTCAATGTCTGTAGATACGCAGTATTTT.

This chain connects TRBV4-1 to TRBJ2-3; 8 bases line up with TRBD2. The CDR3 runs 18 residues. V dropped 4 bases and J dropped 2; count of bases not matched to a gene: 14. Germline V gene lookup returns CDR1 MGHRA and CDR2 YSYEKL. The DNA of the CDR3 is TGCGCCAGCAGCCCTCACGGGAGGGGACTAGACACCACAGATACGCAGTATTTT. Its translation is CASSPHGRGLDTTDTQYF.

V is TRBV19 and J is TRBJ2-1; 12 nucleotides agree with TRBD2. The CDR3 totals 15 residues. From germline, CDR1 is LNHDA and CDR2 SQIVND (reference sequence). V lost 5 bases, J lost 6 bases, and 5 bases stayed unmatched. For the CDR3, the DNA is TGTGCCAGTAGTTCCGTGACTAGCGGGAGCAATGAGCAGTTCTTC. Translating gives CASSSVTSGSNEQFF.

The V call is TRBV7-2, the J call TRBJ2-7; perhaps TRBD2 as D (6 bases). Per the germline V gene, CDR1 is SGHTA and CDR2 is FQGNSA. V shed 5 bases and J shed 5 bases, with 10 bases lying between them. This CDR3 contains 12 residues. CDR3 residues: CASSPLAHEQYF. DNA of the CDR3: TGTGCCAGCAGCCCACTAGCCCACGAGCAGTACTTC.

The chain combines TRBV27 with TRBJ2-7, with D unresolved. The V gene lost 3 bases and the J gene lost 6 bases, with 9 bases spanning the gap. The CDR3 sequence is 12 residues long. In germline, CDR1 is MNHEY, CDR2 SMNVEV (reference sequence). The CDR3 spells CASSFSPGEQYF. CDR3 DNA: TGTGCCAGCAGTTTCAGCCCGGGCGAGCAGTACTTC.

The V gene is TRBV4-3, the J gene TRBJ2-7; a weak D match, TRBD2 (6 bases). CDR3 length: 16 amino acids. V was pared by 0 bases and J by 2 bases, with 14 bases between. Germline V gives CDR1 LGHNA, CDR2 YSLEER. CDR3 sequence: CASSQEWTGDPYEQYF. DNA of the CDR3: TGCGCCAGCAGCCAAGAGTGGACGGGAGACCCCTACGAGCAGTACTTC.